A selection of T cell receptor beta chains follows, all from one sample in a study of blood T cells in healthy people across ages. Via MiXCR, TCRdb re-called the 5' RACE reads, giving one row per CDR3 protein. This table has some 940,000 distinct CDR3 sequences, 25% to 30% appearing once. These data were likewise used in another study, on T cells of mothers and their children.

The sample was blood. The receptors here all came from a woman aged 40-49 years in good health. Both conserved end residues are part of each CDR3. Not every row has a clone size; where given, it reads once, few, many or a size class.

TRBJ2-7 | many | TRBV7-2 | CASSWGQGGYEQYF
TRBJ1-2 | . | TRBV27 | CASSSSPDRANYGYTF
TRBJ2-1 | . | TRBV7-6 | CASSQSGERYNEQFF
TRBJ2-3 | . | TRBV2 | CASSERGRELAGADMQYF
TRBJ1-1 | . | TRBV6-2/TRBV6-3 | CASSYPLGGGNTEAFF
TRBJ2-1 | . | TRBV5-1 | CASSSIGDSYNEQFF
. | . | TRBV5-1 | CASSATPSGGAYEQYF
TRBJ1-5 | once | TRBV18 | CASSPPNGNGNQPQHF
TRBJ2-3 | few | TRBV27 | CASLRRLAGGDGTDTQYF
TRBJ2-1 | many | TRBV28 | CASSLAFRVAGGRSYNEQFF
TRBJ2-5 | . | TRBV2 | CASSENIGIEGDIRYF
TRBJ2-7 | . | TRBV5-1 | CASSARQVPSSEQYF
TRBJ2-5 | many | TRBV20-1 | CSARDPGTAKQETQYF
TRBJ1-2 | many | TRBV27 | CASSVTGEDYGYTF
TRBJ2-3 | . | TRBV14 | CASSPIFGGATDTQYF